A single sample gave rise to the 18 T cell receptor beta chains below, sequenced in a study of identical twins (dated by TCRdb to about 2016). Library generation was performed with 5' RACE. TCRdb records Illumina HiSeq 2000 as the sequencer. Through fastp at Q25 and MiXCR, TCRdb rebuilt clones from the public reads, retaining in-frame beta chains. Under each unique CDR3 protein, matching rows form one entry showing the most common genes and DNA. For this sample the table gives approximately 620,000 distinct CDR3 sequences, of which 8.6% were detected only once. The ten top clones hold roughly 0.97% of the sample. These data also featured in a second study, about yellow fever vaccine responses in identical twins.

Sample: PBMCs. These receptors were taken from a woman aged 18-29 years in good health.

This clonotype was counted between two and nine times. This rearrangement joins TRBV27 to TRBJ2-3, with 13 bases aligning to TRBD2. Germline values: CDR1 MNHEY, CDR2 SMNVEV (reference sequence). J lost 7 bases, V lost 5 bases, and 6 bases had no gene match. CDR3 size: 15 residues. The DNA of the CDR3 is TGTGCCAGCAGTAGGACTAGCGGGAGTTCATATACGCAGTATTTT. Encoded protein: CASSRTSGSSYTQYF.

The table lists this clonotype with a few counts. V gene TRBV27 combines with J gene TRBJ2-1; 8 bases match TRBD2. Trimming took 0 bases from V and 7 from J; bases not matched to a gene: 8. Germline V gene data show CDR1 as MNHEY and CDR2 as SMNVEV (reference sequence). This CDR3 region has 16 residues. The CDR3 region has the DNA TGTGCCAGCAGTTTATCGGGAGCCGGGGGGGGTAATGAGCAGTTCTTC. Encoded protein: CASSLSGAGGGNEQFF.

This clonotype was seen repeatedly, ten times or more. The V call is TRBV18, the J call TRBJ2-7; 7 nucleotides line up with TRBD2. Trimming removed 0 bases from V and 7 bases from J; junction bases left unmatched: 9. The CDR3 sequence is 15 residues long. Germline-derived CDR1 and CDR2 are KGHSH and LQKENI. The CDR3 reads CASSPPMASGNEQYF. CDR3 DNA sequence: TGTGCCAGCTCACCACCGATGGCTAGCGGAAATGAGCAGTACTTC.

The chain uses TRBV5-5 and TRBJ1-1; D uncertain. V was cut by 1 base and J by 1 base, with 17 bases left in between. The CDR3 totals 17 residues. Germline V gene lookup returns CDR1 SGHKS and CDR2 YYEKEE (reference sequence). The CDR3 DNA reads TGTGCCAGCAGCTTGCCCGCCGCTGGACGGTCGAACACTGAAGCTTTCTTT. It encodes CASSLPAAGRSNTEAFF.

A few counts support this clonotype. The V call is TRBV7-6, the J call TRBJ2-7; 8 nucleotides match TRBD1. CDR1 is SGHVS, CDR2 FNYEAQ, per germline. The CDR3 sequence is 12 residues long. The J segment lost 8 bases and the V segment lost 5 bases, leaving 5 bases of the junction unmatched. The CDR3 sequence: CASSLWTGQQYF. In nucleotides, the CDR3 is TGTGCCAGCAGCCTCTGGACAGGGCAGCAGTACTTC.

This chain links TRBV18 with TRBJ1-2, with 7 bases identical to TRBD1. From germline, CDR1 is KGHSH and CDR2 LQKENI. V lost 6 bases and J lost 0; bases outside the gene matches: 7. This CDR3 has 15 amino acids. CDR3 sequence: CASSYGTAANYGYTF. The CDR3 nucleotides read TGTGCCAGCTCTTACGGGACAGCCGCTAACTATGGCTACACCTTC.

This clonotype has only a few counts. The chain recombines TRBV7-9 with TRBJ1-1, with D tentatively TRBD1 (6 bases). V was pared by 1 base and J by 2 bases, with 8 bases between. The length of the CDR3 is 14 residues. Germline V CDR1 and CDR2: SEHNR, FQNEAQ (reference sequence). CDR3 coding DNA: TGTGCCAGCAGCTTAGGGACAGACAACACTGAAGCTTTCTTT. This encodes CASSLGTDNTEAFF.

The rearrangement links TRBV7-9 to TRBJ2-1; D unresolved. The CDR3 runs to 15 residues. Germline V CDR1 and CDR2: SEHNR, FQNEAQ (reference sequence). Deletions cut 4 bases from V and 0 bases from J, with 10 bases between. CDR3 sequence reads: CASSSAQTSYNEQFF. The CDR3 DNA reads as TGTGCCAGCAGCTCTGCACAGACCTCCTACAATGAGCAGTTCTTC.

The chain links TRBV10-2 to TRBJ2-1; 7 nucleotides agree with TRBD2. The germline gives CDR1 WSHSY, CDR2 SAAADI. CDR3 size: 15 residues. The V and J ends lost 5 bases and 6 bases, in that order; junction bases with no gene match: 10. CDR3 sequence reads: CASSYGGRASNEQFF. The CDR3 DNA reads TGCGCCAGCAGTTACGGCGGGAGAGCTAGCAATGAGCAGTTCTTC.

This clonotype was counted many times. The chain uses TRBV7-9 and TRBJ2-1; 9 bases align to TRBD2. CDR3 length: 16 residues. Unmatched junction bases numbered 5, after V lost 0 bases and J lost 5 bases. Per germline, CDR1 SEHNR and CDR2 FQNEAQ (reference sequence). This CDR3 reads CASSLAGTSYNNEQFF. The CDR3 DNA reads as TGTGCCAGCAGCTTAGCCGGGACTAGCTACAACAATGAGCAGTTCTTC. The entire variable domain, with the rest obtained from reference TRBV7-9 and TRBJ2-1, is as follows: DTGVSQNPRHKITKRGQNVTFRCDPISEHNRLYWYRQTLGQGPEFLTYFQNEAQLEKSRLLSDRFSAERPKGSFSTLEIQRTEQGDSAMYLCASSLAGTSYNNEQFFGPGTRLTVL.

This clonotype was seen many times. The V call is TRBV11-2, the J call TRBJ2-4, with D possibly matching TRBD1 (6 bases). The germline gives CDR1 SGHAT, CDR2 FQNNGV. Trimming left V 1 base short and J 2 bases short, with 15 bases between. CDR3 size: 17 residues. The CDR3 loop reads CASSLGQGIESKNIQYF. CDR3 DNA sequence: TGTGCCAGCAGCTTAGGCCAGGGGATCGAGTCCAAAAACATTCAGTACTTC.

This clonotype has only a few counts. CDR3 loop: CASSFLGGVKETQYF. In DNA form, the CDR3 reads TGTGCCAGCAGCTTCTTAGGGGGTGTTAAAGAGACCCAGTACTTC. This rearrangement joins TRBV7-8 to TRBJ2-5, with a weak D call TRBD1 (6 bases). CDR1 and CDR2 (germline): SGHVS, FQNEAQ. Trimming took 3 bases from V and 3 from J, leaving 14 bases between them. The CDR3 contains 15 residues.

The rearrangement uses TRBV14 and TRBJ2-1; 9 bases fit TRBD2. Germline V gene data show CDR1 as SGHDN and CDR2 as FVKESK. The CDR3 is 16 amino acids. J was trimmed by 4 bases and V by 4 bases; bases with no gene match: 8. This CDR3 is CASSLRAGGDYNEQFF. As DNA, the CDR3 is TGTGCCAGCAGCCTTCGGGCGGGAGGGGATTACAATGAGCAGTTCTTC.

Remarks on this clonotype: At one end the junction does not follow the germline gene, possibly because of a read error. The V call is TRBV20-1, the J call TRBJ1-2; 7 positions match TRBD1. This CDR3 spans 9 amino acids. The V gene's germline CDR1 is DFQATT and CDR2 SNEGSKA (reference sequence). The CDR3 DNA sequence: TGCAGTGCTGCACCGGGACAGCCCTTC. This sequence encodes CSAAPGQPF.

In this sample, this clonotype turned up many times. The chain has TRBV29-1 and TRBJ2-5; maybe TRBD1 (6 bases). The length of the CDR3 is 12 residues. V was pared by 4 bases and J by 1 base, with 7 bases between. Germline CDR1 is SQVTM and CDR2 is ANQGSEA. The CDR3 region is CSVGRGQETQYF. DNA for the CDR3: TGCAGCGTTGGCAGGGGCCAAGAGACCCAGTACTTC.

This chain connects TRBV28 to TRBJ1-6; 10 bases are a match to TRBD1. The CDR3 is 16 residues long. Germline lookup yields CDR1 MDHEN and CDR2 SYDVKM. With 4 bases clipped from V and 5 bases from J, the junction kept 5 bases outside the gene matches. CDR3 DNA: TGTGCCAGCAGTTCCCGGGACAGGGGAAATAATTCACCCCTCCACTTT. It specifies CASSSRDRGNNSPLHF.

This chain links TRBV6-2 or TRBV6-3 with TRBJ2-5; either TRBD1 or TRBD2 may fit D (5 bases each). V was shortened by 5 bases and J by 3 bases, with 10 bases between the two germline ends. Looked up from germline, CDR1 is MNHEY and CDR2 is SVGEGT. This CDR3 region has 13 residues. The CDR3 loop reads CASSGDVEETQYF. In nucleotides, the CDR3 is TGTGCCAGCAGTGGGGACGTCGAAGAGACCCAGTACTTC.

The V and J genes are TRBV7-2 and TRBJ2-7; 11 bases fit TRBD1. CDR1 is SGHTA, CDR2 FQGNSA, per germline. Germline trimming cut 3 bases from V and 4 bases from J; bases unmatched to any gene: 8. There are 16 residues in the CDR3. The CDR3 DNA is TGTGCCAGCAGCTTTGCCGGGACAGGGGGGAGATACGAGCAGTACTTC. It specifies CASSFAGTGGRYEQYF.